Presented here are 11 T cell receptor beta chains from one specimen sequenced in a study of cytomegalovirus exposure and HLA in healthy donors. This table comes from immunoSEQ multiplex PCR, and its TCRdb copy is limited to in-frame clones, with some not included. The sample holds some 130,000 clones, approximately 84% seen once. What was sequenced was PBMCs. These receptor sequences come from a man between 25 and 39 years old in good health and CMV-seropositive.

The sample holds a few counts of this clone. In the same sample, other DNA sequences code for this CDR3. This chain connects TRBV9 to TRBJ1-2; 9 bases line up with TRBD1. CDR3 length equals 13 residues. The germline V gene has CDR1 SGDLS and CDR2 YYNGEE. The trim removed 3 bases at V and 7 bases at J, leaving 4 bases unmatched. CDR3 loop: CASSDRGLLGYTF. The CDR3 DNA sequence: TGTGCCAGCAGCGACAGGGGGCTGCTTGGCTACACCTTC. The complete variable domain, with remaining parts taken from reference TRBV9 and TRBJ1-2, reads DSGVTQTPKHLITATGQRVTLRCSPRSGDLSVYWYQQSLDQGLQFLIQYYNGEERAKGNILERFSAQQFPDLHSELNLSSLELGDSALYFCASSDRGLLGYTFGSGTRLTVV.

The J gene is TRBJ1-2, the V gene TRBV2; 8 bases line up with TRBD1. The length of the CDR3 is 13 residues. V lost 4 bases to trimming and J lost 7 bases; unmatched junction nucleotides: 5. Germline CDR1 is SNHLY and CDR2 is FYNNEI. CDR3 region: CASSGTGWVGYTF. CDR3 nucleotide sequence: TGTGCCAGCAGTGGGACAGGGTGGGTTGGCTACACCTTC.

The table lists this clone with a few counts. The gene calls are TRBV28 and TRBJ1-2; D unclear. Trimming stripped 3 bases from V and 2 bases from J, with 4 bases between. The CDR3 totals 12 residues. From germline, CDR1 is MDHEN and CDR2 SYDVKM. The CDR3 coding sequence is TGTGCCAGCAGTTTCACAAACTATGGCTACACCTTC. Its protein is CASSFTNYGYTF.

This chain joins TRBV15 and TRBJ2-7, with TRBD1 as a possible D gene (6 bases). The ends were cut back, 0 bases at V and 5 bases at J, with 8 bases in the middle. This CDR3 has 13 residues. Germline CDR1 LNHNV, CDR2 YYDKDF (reference sequence). CDR3 in amino acids: CATSRDEGDEQYF. In DNA, the CDR3 is TGTGCCACCAGCAGAGATGAGGGGGACGAGCAGTACTTC.

This clone was counted a single time. The V call is TRBV5-8, the J call TRBJ2-1; the match to TRBD2 covers 11 bases. From germline, CDR1 is SGHTS and CDR2 YDEGEE. The CDR3 runs 17 residues. With 4 bases clipped from V and 8 bases from J, the junction kept 14 bases outside the gene matches. CDR3 coding DNA: TGTGCCAGCAGCCCGGAGTCTAGCGGGAGGTGGGGTGATGAGCAGTTCTTC. Amino acids: CASSPESSGRWGDEQFF. The full variable domain, rest sourced from reference TRBV5-8 and TRBJ2-1, is EAGVTQSPTHLIKTRGQQATLRCSPISGHTSVYWYQQALGLGLQFLLWYDEGEERNRGNFPPRFSGRQFPNYSSELNVNALELEDSALYLCASSPESSGRWGDEQFFGPGTRLTVL.

This chain links TRBV6-6 with TRBJ2-7; maybe TRBD2 (6 bases). In germline, CDR1 is MNHNY, CDR2 SVGAGI (reference sequence). The CDR3 consists of 15 residues. Trimming took 0 bases from V and 2 from J, leaving 11 bases between them. CDR3 DNA sequence: TGTGCCAGCAGTTACTCGGGGCGGGGAACCTACGAGCAGTACTTC. Protein product: CASSYSGRGTYEQYF.

V and J are TRBV2 and TRBJ2-7; TRBD1 matches 8 bases. The germline gives CDR1 SNHLY, CDR2 FYNNEI. With 6 bases clipped from V and 2 bases from J, the junction kept 3 bases outside the gene matches. This CDR3 comprises 13 residues. In nucleotides, the CDR3 is TGTGCCAGCAGGAGGACAGGGACCTACGAGCAGTACTTC. As protein: CASRRTGTYEQYF.

The sample holds a few counts of this clone. CDR3 nucleotide sequence: TGCAGCGGGGCCGACAGGGGGAAGGGAAAACTGTTTTTT. Its translation is CSGADRGKGKLFF. The V gene is TRBV29-1, the J gene TRBJ1-4; 9 nucleotides align to TRBD1. In germline, CDR1 is SQVTM, CDR2 ANQGSEA. Losses at the gene ends were 7 bases for V and 10 bases for J; bases not matched to a gene: 10. The CDR3 length is 13 residues.

The chain joins TRBV5-6 to TRBJ1-2; 7 nucleotides align to TRBD1. Germline loops: CDR1 SGHDT, CDR2 YYEEEE. The CDR3 covers 16 residues. The V gene end was trimmed by 0 bases and the J gene end by 3 bases; junction bases not matched to a gene: 8. For the CDR3, the DNA is TGTGCCAGCAGCTTGGCAGGTCGGGACAGACACTATGGCTACACCTTC. Protein: CASSLAGRDRHYGYTF.

The CDR3 bases are TGCGCCAGCAGCTTGGATGACAGGCGAAACTATGGCTACACCTTC. As protein: CASSLDDRRNYGYTF. The V call is TRBV5-1, the J call TRBJ1-2, with a tentative D call TRBD1 (6 bases). This CDR3 is built from 15 residues. Trimming left V 0 bases short and J 2 bases short, with 11 bases between. Germline assignment: CDR1 SGHRS and CDR2 YFSETQ. The full variable domain, in which reference TRBV5-1 and TRBJ1-2 provide the parts outside the CDR3, is KAGVTQTPRYLIKTRGQQVTLSCSPISGHRSVSWYQQTPGQGLQFLFEYFSETQRNKGNFPGRFSGRQFSNSRSEMNVSTLELGDSALYLCASSLDDRRNYGYTFGSGTRLTVV.

The chain joins TRBV5-6 to TRBJ1-1; 9 bases agree with TRBD1. Germline V lookup: CDR1 SGHDT, CDR2 YYEEEE. V dropped 4 bases and J dropped 4; count of bases not matched to a gene: 8. The CDR3 is 15 residues long. CDR3 sequence reads: CASSNPTGGLTEAFF. CDR3 nucleotide sequence: TGTGCCAGCAGCAATCCGACAGGGGGACTCACTGAAGCTTTCTTT.